One and the same sample provided the 13 T cell receptor beta chains below, sequenced in a study of blood T cell repertoires in COVID-19. The data were produced by immunoSEQ multiplex PCR, yet TCRdb's version contains in-frame clones alone and is incomplete. Among some 250,000 clones listed, around 86% were seen once. Material for sequencing was PBMCs or T cells enriched from blood (not recorded which). These receptors were taken from a woman in her forties with acute COVID-19.

V and J are TRBV6-1 and TRBJ2-7; D gene ambiguous. Germline CDR1 MNHNS, CDR2 SASEGT. This CDR3 has 12 residues. V lost 3 bases and J lost 6, with 9 bases in between. CDR3 loop: CASSDRLSEQYF. Written as DNA, the CDR3 is TGTGCCAGCAGTGATCGACTTTCCGAGCAGTACTTC.

This sequence joins TRBV6-5 and TRBJ2-1, with 8 bases lining up with TRBD2. Germline V gives CDR1 MNHEY, CDR2 SVGAGI. Trimming at V came to 8 bases and at J to 0 bases, leaving 6 bases not matched to a gene. CDR3 size: 15 residues. The CDR3 protein is CASLAGQSSYNEQFF. CDR3 sequence (DNA): TGTGCCAGCCTAGCGGGCCAGAGCTCCTACAATGAGCAGTTCTTC.

The chain carries TRBV5-4 and TRBJ1-6, with D uncertain. The CDR3 is 13 residues long. V was pared by 5 bases and J by 10 bases, with 13 bases between. Germline CDR1 SGHNT, CDR2 YYREEE (reference sequence). The chain's CDR3 is CASSFSPGSPLHF. In DNA form, the CDR3 reads TGTGCCAGCAGTTTCTCCCCCGGGTCACCCCTCCACTTT.

CDR3 bases: TGTGCCAGCAGCCAAGATGGGCTAGCGGGACGGGAGACCCAGTACTTC. It codes for CASSQDGLAGRETQYF. The rearrangement joins TRBV3-1 (or the pseudogene TRBV3-2) to TRBJ2-5; 9 bases map to TRBD2. Germline V gene sequence: CDR1 LGHDT, CDR2 YNNKEL (reference sequence). This CDR3 is 16 amino acids long. V lost 0 bases to trimming and J lost 5 bases; unmatched junction nucleotides: 7.

This rearrangement joins TRBV6-5 to TRBJ2-3; perhaps TRBD2 as D (6 bases). This CDR3 has 15 amino acids. The germline V gene encodes CDR1 MNHEY and CDR2 SVGAGI. V was clipped by 7 bases and J by 2 bases, with 16 bases between them. The CDR3 DNA is TGTGCCAGCATGGGGGGAGGAGGGGCCACAGATACGCAGTATTTT. It translates to CASMGGGGATDTQYF.

CDR3 amino acids: CASSETGGAYYGYTF. The CDR3 nucleotides are TGTGCCAGCAGCGAAACAGGGGGCGCATACTATGGCTACACCTTC. This rearrangement joins TRBV3-1 (or the pseudogene TRBV3-2) to TRBJ1-2; TRBD1 matches 9 bases. CDR1 and CDR2 (germline): LGHDT, YNNKEL (reference sequence). The CDR3 is 15 residues long. The V and J ends lost 5 bases and 3 bases, in that order; junction bases with no gene match: 7.

This chain connects TRBV6-5 to TRBJ1-5; 7 nucleotides line up with TRBD1. The CDR3 length is 15 residues. The trim removed 6 bases at V and 1 base at J, leaving 6 bases unmatched. CDR1 and CDR2 (germline): MNHEY, SVGAGI. The CDR3 sequence: CASRPNRGSNQPQHF. DNA of the CDR3: TGTGCCAGCAGACCCAACAGGGGAAGCAATCAGCCCCAGCATTTT.

The chain joins TRBV30 to TRBJ2-7; 9 bases agree with TRBD2. Looked up from germline, CDR1 is GTSNPN and CDR2 is SVGIG (reference sequence). This CDR3 has 17 amino acids. J gave up 0 bases and V 0 bases, and 9 bases lay outside the gene matches. The CDR3 loop reads CAWSVGLAGTSSYEQYF. The CDR3 nucleotides read TGTGCCTGGAGTGTAGGCCTAGCGGGGACTAGCTCCTACGAGCAGTACTTC.

Here the CDR3 reads CASTPGQSDSPLHF. Here the CDR3 DNA reads TGTGCCAGCACCCCGGGACAGTCGGATTCACCCCTCCACTTT. The V gene is TRBV6-5, the J gene TRBJ1-6, with 7 bases identical to TRBD1. Germline CDR1 and CDR2: MNHEY and SVGAGI. J was trimmed by 8 bases and V by 7 bases; bases with no gene match: 8. This CDR3 is built from 14 residues.

This clone has just one count. The genes are TRBV7-9 and TRBJ2-7; 9 positions match TRBD2. Germline V CDR1 and CDR2: SEHNR, FQNEAQ (reference sequence). Trimming took 2 bases from V and 3 from J; bases not matched to a gene: 8. The CDR3 sequence is 16 residues long. The CDR3, as DNA: TGTGCCAGCAGCTTAAATGGTAGCGGGAGTATCTACGAGCAGTACTTC. Protein: CASSLNGSGSIYEQYF.

The chain couples TRBV27 to TRBJ2-1, with 12 bases lining up with TRBD1. This CDR3 has 15 residues. Germline CDR1 and CDR2: MNHEY and SMNVEV (reference sequence). J lost 7 bases, V lost 6 bases, and 7 bases had no gene match. The CDR3 spells CASSPGTGGKNEQFF. In DNA, the CDR3 is TGTGCCAGCAGCCCCGGGACAGGGGGCAAGAATGAGCAGTTCTTC.

V is TRBV9 and J is TRBJ2-2, with 10 bases fitting TRBD2. There are 17 residues in the CDR3. V gave up 1 base and J gave up 5 bases; unmatched junction bases: 8. Per germline, CDR1 SGDLS and CDR2 YYNGEE. CDR3 region: CASSVKESGRETGELFF. CDR3 nucleotide sequence: TGTGCCAGCAGCGTAAAGGAAAGCGGGAGGGAAACCGGGGAGCTGTTTTTT.

CDR3: CASSSLRTGGNQPQHF. Here the CDR3 DNA reads TGTGCCAGTAGTAGCCTCCGGACAGGGGGCAATCAGCCCCAGCATTTT. The V gene is TRBV19, the J gene TRBJ1-5; 9 nucleotides match TRBD1. J gave up 2 bases and V 4 bases, and 6 bases lay outside the gene matches. The CDR3 covers 16 residues. The germline CDR1 and CDR2 sequences are LNHDA and SQIVND (reference sequence).